The 17 T cell receptor beta chains given below trace back to one sample, sequenced in a study of CD8 T cells in Susac syndrome. Random-hexamer reverse transcription was applied to about 0.45 to 1 ug RNA. Each CDR3 protein is one row after TCRdb ran MiXCR on the immunoSEQ multiplex PCR reads. The table records around 200,000 distinct CDR3 sequences, over 90% of them present only once. The specimen was CD8+ T cells from PBMCs. Receptors were obtained from a human donor with Susac syndrome.

This chain connects TRBV3-1 to TRBJ2-3; D may be TRBD2 (6 bases). The CDR3 runs 17 residues. The V gene's germline CDR1 is LGHDT and CDR2 YNNKEL (reference sequence). V lost 5 bases and J 5 bases, leaving 23 bases between the germline ends. The CDR3 coding sequence is TGTGCCAGCAGCATAACGGGAGCCCGGCCCCTGAAAGATACGCAGTATTTT. Protein product: CASSITGARPLKDTQYF.

This clonotype appeared a few times. The junction differs from germline at one of its ends, possibly a read error. The genes are TRBV29-1 and TRBJ2-5; 12 bases are shared with TRBD1. CDR3 size: 16 residues. Germline V gene sequence: CDR1 SQVTM, CDR2 ANQGSEA. The CDR3 coding sequence is TGCAGCGTAGAAGGGGGGGACAGGGGGCTCTTGGAGACCCAGTACTTC. The encoded protein is CSVEGGDRGLLETQYF. The complete variable domain, with remaining parts taken from reference TRBV29-1 and TRBJ2-5, reads SAVISQKPSRDICQRGTSLTIQCQVDSQVTMMFWYRQQPGQSLTLIATANQGSEATYESGFVIDKFPISRPNLTFSTLTVSNMSPEDSSIYLCSVEGGDRGLLETQYFGPGTRLLVL.

The V and J genes are TRBV5-1 and TRBJ2-1; 10 nucleotides line up with TRBD2. V lost 7 bases and J lost 7; bases outside the gene matches: 5. CDR1 and CDR2 (germline): SGHRS, YFSETQ. This CDR3 region has 13 residues. For the CDR3, the DNA is TGCGCCAGCCTCGAGACTAGCGGGAATGAGCAGTTCTTC. As protein: CASLETSGNEQFF.

In its sample, this clonotype was seen once. The chain has TRBV12-3 or TRBV12-4 and TRBJ1-1; D gene unclear. The V end was cut by 3 bases, the J end by 8 bases, with 7 bases between. The CDR3 has 11 amino acids. CDR3 nucleotide sequence: TGTGCCAGCAGTTTGATGGGAGAAGCTTTCTTT. It translates to CASSLMGEAFF.

The chain couples TRBV5-6 to TRBJ1-6; D possibly corresponds to TRBD1 (5 bases). The germline V gene has CDR1 SGHDT and CDR2 YYEEEE. There are 12 residues in the CDR3. The ends were cut back, 5 bases at V and 8 bases at J, with 8 bases in the middle. The CDR3 DNA reads TGTGCCAGCAGTTTAGGGGATTCACCCCTCCACTTT. Translated, it gives CASSLGDSPLHF.

The chain combines TRBV27 with TRBJ1-5, with D possibly TRBD1 on 6 matching bases. Germline CDR1 and CDR2: MNHEY and SMNVEV (reference sequence). The CDR3 runs 16 residues. V was cut by 4 bases and J by 0 bases, with 13 bases left in between. CDR3 sequence (DNA): TGTGCCAGCAGTTCCCACAGGGAACATAGCAATCAGCCCCAGCATTTT. Residues: CASSSHREHSNQPQHF.

The chain carries TRBV9 and TRBJ2-7; tentative D call: TRBD1 (6 bases). Trimming cost V 0 bases and J 3 bases, with 13 bases left between them. Germline V CDR1 and CDR2: SGDLS, YYNGEE. The length of the CDR3 is 15 residues. The CDR3 DNA is TGTGCCAGCAGCGTAGAGGGGGATGGGGACTACGAGCAGTACTTC. Translating it yields CASSVEGDGDYEQYF.

The chain joins TRBV19 to TRBJ1-5, with unresolved D. Germline V gene sequence: CDR1 LNHDA, CDR2 SQIVND (reference sequence). CDR3 length: 15 residues. V lost 1 base to trimming and J lost 6 bases, with 13 bases between them. The CDR3 here is CASSIVGSESQPQHF. The CDR3 DNA is TGTGCCAGTAGTATAGTGGGTTCAGAATCTCAGCCCCAGCATTTT.

This chain links TRBV19 with TRBJ2-1, with TRBD1 matching 8 bases. After removal of 3 bases from V and 5 bases from J, the junction contained 3 bases not matched to a gene. Looked up from germline, CDR1 is LNHDA and CDR2 is SQIVND (reference sequence). CDR3 size: 14 residues. CDR3 loop: CASSIRGLNNEQFF. The CDR3 nucleotides are TGTGCCAGTAGTATCAGGGGGCTTAACAATGAGCAGTTCTTC. The full variable domain, completed using reference TRBV19 and TRBJ2-1, is DGGITQSPKYLFRKEGQNVTLSCEQNLNHDAMYWYRQDPGQGLRLIYYSQIVNDFQKGDIAEGYSVSREKKESFPLTVTSAQKNPTAFYLCASSIRGLNNEQFFGPGTRLTVL.

The rearrangement uses TRBV20-1 and TRBJ1-4; D is possibly TRBD1 (5 bases). The ends were cut back, 0 bases at V and 10 bases at J, with 12 bases in the middle. CDR3 length: 13 amino acids. The germline V gene encodes CDR1 DFQATT and CDR2 SNEGSKA (reference sequence). The CDR3 sequence is CSARDQEGLKLFF. CDR3 bases: TGCAGTGCTAGAGATCAGGAGGGACTAAAACTGTTTTTT.

The chain combines TRBV14 with TRBJ2-3; 9 nucleotides agree with TRBD2. In germline, CDR1 is SGHDN, CDR2 FVKESK. The CDR3 runs 17 residues. With 0 bases clipped from V and 1 base from J, the junction kept 5 bases outside the gene matches. CDR3: CASSQDRLAEGTDTQYF. As DNA, the CDR3 is TGTGCCAGCAGCCAAGATAGACTAGCGGAGGGCACAGATACGCAGTATTTT. The full variable domain, rest sourced from reference TRBV14 and TRBJ2-3, is EAGVTQFPSHSVIEKGQTVTLRCDPISGHDNLYWYRRVMGKEIKFLLHFVKESKQDESGMPNNRFLAERTGGTYSTLKVQPAELEDSGVYFCASSQDRLAEGTDTQYFGPGTRLTVL.

The chain is built from TRBV28 and TRBJ1-5, with D possibly matching TRBD1 (5 bases). V gave up 3 bases and J gave up 3 bases, with 12 bases separating them. Germline CDR1 and CDR2: MDHEN and SYDVKM. CDR3 length: 15 amino acids. The CDR3 spells CASSFPGTVNQPQHF. Here the CDR3 DNA reads TGTGCCAGCAGTTTTCCCGGGACCGTCAATCAGCCCCAGCATTTT.

This sequence joins TRBV12-3 or TRBV12-4 and TRBJ1-2; D ambiguous. CDR3 length: 13 residues. The V gene lost 3 bases and the J gene lost 4 bases, with 9 bases spanning the gap. CDR3 residues: CASSFAGGYGYTF. The CDR3 bases are TGTGCCAGCAGTTTTGCCGGCGGCTATGGCTACACCTTC.

The chain links TRBV13 to TRBJ2-2, with D possibly TRBD2 on 5 matching bases. V gave up 2 bases and J gave up 3 bases, with 7 bases separating them. The CDR3 contains 14 residues. The germline CDR1 and CDR2 sequences are PRHDT and FYEKMQ (reference sequence). Here the CDR3 reads CASSLTGYTGELFF. CDR3 nucleotides: TGTGCCAGCAGCTTAACGGGATACACCGGGGAGCTGTTTTTT.

The chain recombines TRBV5-1 with TRBJ2-1, with D perhaps assigned TRBD1 or TRBD2 (6 bases each). CDR3 size: 16 residues. Trimming shortened V by 4 bases and J by 6 bases, and 20 bases separated the two germline ends. From germline, CDR1 is SGHRS and CDR2 YFSETQ. CDR3 sequence: CASSSLQGWTTNEQFF. The CDR3 nucleotides read TGCGCCAGCAGCAGCCTACAGGGTTGGACTACCAATGAGCAGTTCTTC.

This chain connects TRBV6-5 to TRBJ1-5; weak D call: TRBD1 (5 bases). Between the trimmed V and J ends, which lost 4 bases and 5 bases, there was a span of 9 bases. The V gene's germline CDR1 is MNHEY and CDR2 SVGAGI. The CDR3 is 13 amino acids. The CDR3 spells CASSWGRDQPQHF. CDR3 sequence (DNA): TGTGCCAGCAGTTGGGGGAGGGATCAGCCCCAGCATTTT.

The rearrangement uses TRBV3-1 and TRBJ2-1; perhaps TRBD2 as D (7 bases). CDR1 is LGHDT, CDR2 YNNKEL, per germline (reference sequence). This CDR3 is 18 amino acids long. Deletions cut 0 bases from V and 4 bases from J, with 19 bases between. CDR3 bases: TGTGCCAGCAGCCAAGACGTCGCGGGGGCATGGGTTTACAATGAGCAGTTCTTC. Residues: CASSQDVAGAWVYNEQFF.